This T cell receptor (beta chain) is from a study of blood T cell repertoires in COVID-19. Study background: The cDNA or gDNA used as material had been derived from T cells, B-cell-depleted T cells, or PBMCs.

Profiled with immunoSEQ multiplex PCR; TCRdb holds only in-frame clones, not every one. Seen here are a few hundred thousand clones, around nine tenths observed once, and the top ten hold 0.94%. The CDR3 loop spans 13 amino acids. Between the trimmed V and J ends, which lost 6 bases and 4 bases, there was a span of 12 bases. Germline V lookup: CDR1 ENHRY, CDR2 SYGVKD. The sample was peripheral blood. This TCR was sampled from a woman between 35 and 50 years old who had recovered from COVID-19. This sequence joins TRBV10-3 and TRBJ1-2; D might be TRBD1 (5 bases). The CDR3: CAISAQGRYGYTF. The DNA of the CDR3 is TGTGCCATCAGCGCCCAGGGCCGCTATGGCTACACCTTC.